Listed below are T cell receptor beta chains from one sample, sequenced in a study of CD8+CD57+ T cells in acquired aplastic anemia. TCRdb independently ran MiXCR on the reads; one entry per CDR3 protein. The table includes some 170,000 distinct CDR3 sequences, around 40% detected once. The sample consisted of sorted CD4+, CD8+, or CD8+CD57+ T cells (not recorded which) from PBMCs. These receptor sequences come from a human donor in good health. The CDR3 runs from the conserved cysteine through the conserved F or W. Fields, in order: J gene, D gene, V gene, clone size, CDR3 protein, CDR3 DNA. The D gene is left open where the match is weak. Rows may omit the clone size; those that give it use once, few, many or a size class.

J: TRBJ2-7; D: NA; V: TRBV11-3; size: many; CDR3: CASSLGSFYEQYF; DNA: TGTGCCAGCAGCTTAGGGTCCTTCTACGAGCAGTACTTC
J: TRBJ2-7; D: NA; V: TRBV6-1; size: NA; CDR3: CASSDRQGSSYEQYF; DNA: TGTGCCAGCAGTGATCGGCAGGGCAGCTCCTACGAGCAGTACTTC
J: TRBJ2-3; D: TRBD2; V: TRBV5-1; size: many; CDR3: CASSAGLAGGGGTDTQYF; DNA: TGCGCCAGCAGCGCGGGACTAGCGGGCGGTGGTGGCACAGATACACAGTATTTT
J: TRBJ1-2; D: NA; V: TRBV12-3/TRBV12-4; size: many; CDR3: CASSLTTGLRDYGYTF; DNA: TGTGCCAGCAGTTTAACTACAGGGCTAAGGGACTATGGCTACACCTTC
J: TRBJ1-5; D: NA; V: TRBV24-1; size: many; CDR3: CATSDEYGKPQHF; DNA: TGTGCCACCAGTGATGAATACGGGAAGCCCCAGCATTTT
J: TRBJ1-2; D: NA; V: TRBV28; size: NA; CDR3: CASTPIGGIDGYTF; DNA: TGTGCCAGCACCCCCATAGGGGGGATTGATGGCTACACCTTC
J: TRBJ1-6; D: NA; V: TRBV7-3; size: NA; CDR3: CASSLGNGSPLHF; DNA: TGTGCCAGCAGCTTAGGTAACGGATCACCCCTCCACTTT
J: TRBJ2-7; D: TRBD1; V: TRBV19; size: many; CDR3: CASRDRGVYEQYF; DNA: TGTGCCAGTAGGGACAGGGGGGTCTACGAGCAGTACTTC
J: TRBJ2-1; D: NA; V: TRBV20-1; size: NA; CDR3: CSARHSQARLYEQFF; DNA: TGCAGTGCTAGACACTCGCAGGCTCGCCTCTATGAGCAGTTCTTC
J: TRBJ2-1; D: NA; V: TRBV29-1; size: few; CDR3: CSVAGTGANEQFF; DNA: TGCAGCGTCGCGGGGACTGGGGCCAATGAGCAGTTCTTC
J: TRBJ2-6; D: TRBD1; V: TRBV7-9; size: NA; CDR3: CASSLQGAGANVLTF; DNA: TGTGCCAGCAGTCTACAGGGGGCTGGGGCCAACGTCCTGACTTTC
J: TRBJ2-3; D: TRBD2; V: TRBV19; size: NA; CDR3: CASETGTSGSDTQYF; DNA: TGTGCCAGTGAAACCGGGACTAGCGGGTCAGATACGCAGTATTTT
J: TRBJ2-3; D: TRBD2; V: TRBV6-2/TRBV6-3; size: NA; CDR3: CASRRTSGGATDTQYF; DNA: TGTGCCAGCAGAAGGACTAGCGGGGGGGCCACAGATACGCAGTATTTT
J: TRBJ2-5; D: NA; V: TRBV5-1; size: NA; CDR3: CASSSQGGEETQYF; DNA: TGCGCCAGCAGCTCACAGGGGGGGGAAGAGACCCAGTACTTC
J: TRBJ2-7; D: NA; V: TRBV7-8; size: NA; CDR3: CASSLGVAYEQYF; DNA: TGTGCCAGCAGCTTAGGAGTAGCCTACGAGCAGTACTTC
J: TRBJ2-7; D: TRBD2; V: TRBV7-8; size: many; CDR3: CASSSGVAGVNYEQYF; DNA: TGTGCCAGCAGCTCGGGGGTAGCGGGGGTGAACTACGAGCAGTACTTC
J: TRBJ2-2; D: TRBD2; V: TRBV20-1; size: many; CDR3: CSASFSSGRSGELFF; DNA: TGCAGTGCTAGTTTTTCCAGCGGGAGATCCGGGGAGCTGTTTTTT
J: TRBJ2-3; D: TRBD2; V: TRBV15; size: NA; CDR3: CATSRDRLAVGQYF; DNA: TGTGCCACCAGCAGAGATCGGCTAGCGGTAGGGCAGTATTTT
J: TRBJ2-4; D: TRBD1; V: TRBV10-3; size: many; CDR3: CAISESIGGSGVAKNIQYF; DNA: TGTGCCATCAGTGAGTCGATAGGGGGCTCAGGGGTAGCCAAAAACATTCAGTACTTC
J: TRBJ2-7; D: NA; V: TRBV20-1; size: many; CDR3: CSARDAGPYEQYF; DNA: TGCAGTGCCAGGGACGCAGGACCCTACGAGCAGTACTTC
J: TRBJ2-1; D: TRBD2; V: TRBV7-3; size: NA; CDR3: CASSHGTSGGDEQFF; DNA: TGTGCCAGCAGCCACGGGACTAGCGGGGGCGATGAGCAGTTCTTC
J: TRBJ2-7; D: TRBD1; V: TRBV19; size: NA; CDR3: CASSDRAPSYEQYF; DNA: TGTGCCAGTAGCGACAGGGCCCCTTCCTACGAGCAGTACTTC
J: TRBJ1-5; D: TRBD1; V: TRBV7-9; size: once; CDR3: CASSLGQAAQHF; DNA: TGTGCCAGCAGCCTGGGACAGGCCGCCCAGCATTTT
J: TRBJ2-2; D: NA; V: TRBV3-1; size: NA; CDR3: CASSRDTGNTGELFF; DNA: TGTGCCAGCAGCCGCGACACAGGGAACACCGGGGAGCTGTTTTTT
J: TRBJ2-5; D: NA; V: TRBV7-2; size: NA; CDR3: CASSLGLESQYF; DNA: TGTGCCAGCAGCTTAGGACTAGAATCCCAGTACTTC
J: TRBJ1-6; D: NA; V: TRBV2; size: many; CDR3: CASSGPRGSNSPLHF; DNA: TGTGCCAGCAGTGGCCCCAGGGGAAGCAATTCACCCCTCCACTTT
J: TRBJ2-5; D: TRBD2; V: TRBV18; size: NA; CDR3: CASSPPGGASYQETQYF; DNA: TGTGCCAGCTCACCACCCGGGGGGGCCTCCTACCAAGAGACCCAGTACTTC
J: TRBJ2-3; D: NA; V: TRBV7-9; size: many; CDR3: CASSLSGGTDTQYF; DNA: TGTGCCAGCAGCTTAAGTGGGGGCACAGATACGCAGTATTTT
J: TRBJ2-7; D: TRBD2; V: TRBV10-2; size: NA; CDR3: CASSESIGLAVGEQYF; DNA: TGCGCCAGCAGTGAGTCTATTGGACTAGCGGTGGGGGAGCAGTACTTC
J: TRBJ2-7; D: NA; V: TRBV2; size: many; CDR3: CASSERLVSYEQYF; DNA: TGTGCCAGCAGTGAACGGCTTGTCAGCTACGAGCAGTACTTC
J: TRBJ1-2; D: NA; V: TRBV12-3/TRBV12-4; size: many; CDR3: CASTHRDGFYYGYTF; DNA: TGTGCCAGCACACACCGGGATGGCTTCTACTATGGCTACACCTTC
J: TRBJ1-1; D: NA; V: TRBV15; size: NA; CDR3: CATSRDLQDAEAFF; DNA: TGTGCCACCAGCAGAGATCTCCAGGACGCTGAAGCTTTCTTT
J: TRBJ1-3; D: NA; V: TRBV28; size: few; CDR3: CASSHRNTIYF; DNA: TGTGCCAGCAGCCACAGAAACACCATATATTTT